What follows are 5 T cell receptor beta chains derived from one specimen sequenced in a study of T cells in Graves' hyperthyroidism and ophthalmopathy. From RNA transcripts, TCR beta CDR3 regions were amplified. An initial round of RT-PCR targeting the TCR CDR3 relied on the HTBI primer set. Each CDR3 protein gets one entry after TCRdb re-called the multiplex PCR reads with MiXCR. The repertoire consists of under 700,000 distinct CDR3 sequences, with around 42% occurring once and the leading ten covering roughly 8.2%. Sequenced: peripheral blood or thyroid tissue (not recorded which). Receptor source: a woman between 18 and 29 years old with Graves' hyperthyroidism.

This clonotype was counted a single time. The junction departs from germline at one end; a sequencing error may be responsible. CDR3 coding DNA: TGTGCTAGCAGCTTAGCTGTGAACACCATATATTTT. This gives the protein CASSLAVNTIYF. The chain carries TRBV7-7 and TRBJ1-3; D is unresolved. Germline CDR1 and CDR2: SSHAT and FNYEAQ (reference sequence). CDR3 length equals 12 residues.

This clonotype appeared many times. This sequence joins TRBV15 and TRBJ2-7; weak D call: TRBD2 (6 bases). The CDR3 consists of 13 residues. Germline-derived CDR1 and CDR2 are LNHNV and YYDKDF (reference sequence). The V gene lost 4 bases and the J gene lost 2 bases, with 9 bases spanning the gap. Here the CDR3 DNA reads TGTGCCACCAGCACGGGAGTGGCCTACGAGCAGTACTTC. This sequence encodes CATSTGVAYEQYF.

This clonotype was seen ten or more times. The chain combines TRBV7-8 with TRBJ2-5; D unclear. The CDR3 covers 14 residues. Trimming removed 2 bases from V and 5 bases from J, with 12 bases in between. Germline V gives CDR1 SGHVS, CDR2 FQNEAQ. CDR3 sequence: CASSLHPVGETQYF. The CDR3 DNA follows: TGTGCCAGCAGCTTACACCCGGTAGGGGAGACCCAGTACTTC.

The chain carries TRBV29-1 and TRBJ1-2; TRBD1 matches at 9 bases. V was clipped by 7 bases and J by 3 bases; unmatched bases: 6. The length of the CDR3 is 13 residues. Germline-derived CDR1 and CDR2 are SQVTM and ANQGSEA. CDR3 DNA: TGCAGCGAAAACAGGGGGCGCGACTATGGCTACACCTTC. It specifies CSENRGRDYGYTF. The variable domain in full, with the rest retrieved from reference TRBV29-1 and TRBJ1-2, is SAVISQKPSRDICQRGTSLTIQCQVDSQVTMMFWYRQQPGQSLTLIATANQGSEATYESGFVIDKFPISRPNLTFSTLTVSNMSPEDSSIYLCSENRGRDYGYTFGSGTRLTVV.

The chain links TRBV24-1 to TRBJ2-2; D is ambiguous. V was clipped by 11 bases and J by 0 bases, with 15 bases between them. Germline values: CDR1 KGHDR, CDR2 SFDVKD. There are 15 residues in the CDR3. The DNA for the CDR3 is TGTGCCAGCAGCCAAAATCCTTCGAACACCGGGGAGCTGTTTTTT. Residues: CASSQNPSNTGELFF.